The 30 T cell receptor beta chains below come from one sample, sequenced in a study of blood T cell repertoires in COVID-19. TCRdb's copy holds only in-frame clones and misses some; the assay was immunoSEQ multiplex PCR. The sample yields approximately 250,000 clones, around 80% seen once. What was sequenced was PBMCs or T cells enriched from blood (not recorded which). The source is a man aged 25 to 40 with acute COVID-19.

The chain has TRBV12-5 and TRBJ2-3; no clear D. CDR1 and CDR2 from the germline V gene are LGHNT and FRNRAP. The CDR3 spans 14 residues. V was shortened by 0 bases and J by 0 bases, with 4 bases between the two germline ends. The CDR3 loop reads CASGLVGSTDTQYF. CDR3 coding DNA: TGTGCTAGTGGTTTGGTTGGCAGCACAGATACGCAGTATTTT.

Written as DNA, the CDR3 is TGTGCCAGCTCACCCCTCCAGGGAAGGTCCTACAATGAGCAGTTCTTC. Its protein product is CASSPLQGRSYNEQFF. The V and J genes are TRBV18 and TRBJ2-1, with D possibly TRBD1 on 5 matching bases. V gave up 3 bases and J gave up 1 base, with 13 bases separating them. The CDR3 loop spans 16 amino acids. Germline CDR1 KGHSH, CDR2 LQKENI.

The chain has TRBV15 and TRBJ2-1; 10 bases fit TRBD2. V shed 5 bases and J 8 bases; nucleotides not matched to a gene: 6. Germline CDR1 reads LNHNV; CDR2 reads YYDKDF (reference sequence). This CDR3 region has 14 residues. This CDR3 is CATSVPLAGDEQFF. The CDR3 DNA reads TGTGCCACCAGCGTTCCGCTAGCGGGAGATGAGCAGTTCTTC.

DNA of the CDR3: TGCAGCGTGGGGACACTCTCTGGAAACACCATATATTTT. As protein: CSVGTLSGNTIYF. J is TRBJ1-3 and V is TRBV29-1; a possible D gene is TRBD1 (6 bases). The V gene's germline CDR1 is SQVTM and CDR2 ANQGSEA. The CDR3 runs 13 residues. Trimming pared 6 bases from V and 0 bases from J, leaving 9 bases between.

The chain has TRBV6-5 and TRBJ1-5, with TRBD1 as a possible D gene (6 bases). Trimming removed 5 bases at V and 2 bases at J, with 13 bases between. The CDR3 sequence is 15 residues long. Per germline, CDR1 MNHEY and CDR2 SVGAGI. The CDR3: CASSQGSGGNQPQHF. In DNA form, the CDR3 reads TGTGCCAGCAGTCAGGGATCAGGGGGCAATCAGCCCCAGCATTTT.

V and J are TRBV9 and TRBJ1-2; D perhaps matches TRBD1 (5 bases). CDR3 length: 12 residues. In germline, CDR1 is SGDLS, CDR2 YYNGEE. V was trimmed by 4 bases and J by 8 bases, leaving 12 bases between them. CDR3 sequence: CASSPGDWGYTF. Written as DNA, the CDR3 is TGTGCCAGCAGCCCGGGGGATTGGGGCTACACCTTC.

This chain connects TRBV15 to TRBJ2-5; 8 bases align to TRBD1. Germline trimming cut 8 bases from V and 5 bases from J; bases unmatched to any gene: 13. Looked up from germline, CDR1 is LNHNV and CDR2 is YYDKDF (reference sequence). This CDR3 is 15 amino acids long. This CDR3 reads CATLTSTTGEETQYF. The DNA for the CDR3 is TGTGCCACCCTCACCTCAACGACAGGGGAGGAGACCCAGTACTTC.

This clone was counted once. The J gene is TRBJ2-3, the V gene TRBV11-3; TRBD2 agrees at 7 bases. V lost 3 bases and J lost 6; bases outside the gene matches: 12. The CDR3 extends over 16 amino acids. CDR1 is SGHNT, CDR2 YENEEA, per germline. This chain's CDR3 is CASSLGFTGGLDTQYF. The CDR3 DNA reads as TGTGCCAGCAGCTTGGGGTTTACGGGGGGACTGGATACGCAGTATTTT.

The chain employs TRBV28 and TRBJ2-1; D call uncertain. The ends were cut back, 7 bases at V and 3 bases at J, with 13 bases in the middle. Germline values: CDR1 MDHEN, CDR2 SYDVKM. The CDR3 sequence is 14 residues long. DNA for the CDR3: TGTGCCAGCACCACGGGTGTCGACTACAATGAGCAGTTCTTC. Protein product: CASTTGVDYNEQFF. The whole variable domain, filled in from reference TRBV28 and TRBJ2-1, reads DVKVTQSSRYLVKRTGEKVFLECVQDMDHENMFWYRQDPGLGLRLIYFSYDVKMKEKGDIPEGYSVSREKKERFSLILESASTNQTSMYLCASTTGVDYNEQFFGPGTRLTVL.

The gene calls are TRBV7-6 and TRBJ2-3; perhaps TRBD2 as D (5 bases). The CDR3 extends over 15 amino acids. CDR1 and CDR2 (germline): SGHVS, FNYEAQ. V lost 2 bases to trimming and J lost 4 bases, with 13 bases between them. The CDR3 DNA follows: TGTGCCAGCAGCTTAATAACGGGAAAACCAGATACGCAGTATTTT. This encodes CASSLITGKPDTQYF.

This clone was seen a single time. The CDR3: CASSEGQGTAHEQFF. The CDR3 DNA follows: TGTGCCAGCAGTGAGGGACAGGGGACTGCCCATGAGCAGTTCTTC. This chain connects TRBV6-4 to TRBJ2-1, with TRBD1 identical over 10 bases. V trimming: 3 bases; J trimming: 8 bases; junction bases outside the gene matches: 7. The CDR3 extends over 15 amino acids. CDR1 and CDR2 (germline): MRHNA, SNTAGT.

This clone was detected once. The rearrangement links TRBV27 to TRBJ1-1; no clear D. The CDR3 covers 16 residues. Per germline, CDR1 MNHEY and CDR2 SMNVEV (reference sequence). With 0 bases removed from V and 1 base from J, the gap between germline ends came to 12 bases. The CDR3 nucleotides are TGTGCCAGCAGTTTATCGCCAGGTTTTGGGAACACTGAAGCTTTCTTT. Its translation: CASSLSPGFGNTEAFF.

This clone was seen more than once but under ten times. V is TRBV5-1 and J is TRBJ2-7; 10 bases match TRBD2. CDR1 is SGHRS and CDR2 is YFSETQ in the germline V gene. V was clipped by 1 base and J by 3 bases; unmatched bases: 4. This CDR3 region has 15 residues. The CDR3: CASSLSGGEYYEQYV. The CDR3 DNA follows: TGCGCCAGCAGCTTGAGCGGGGGGGAGTACTACGAGCAGTACGTC.

The CDR3 DNA reads as TGTGCCAGCAGCCCGGGACAGCCTATGAACACTGAAGCTTTCTTT. Protein: CASSPGQPMNTEAFF. This rearrangement joins TRBV5-8 to TRBJ1-1; 7 nucleotides line up with TRBD1. The germline gives CDR1 SGHTS, CDR2 YDEGEE. V shed 4 bases and J 0 bases; nucleotides not matched to a gene: 6. The CDR3 extends over 15 amino acids.

J is TRBJ1-6 and V is TRBV28; D call uncertain. The V and J ends lost 8 bases and 0 bases respectively, with 17 bases between them. Germline CDR1 reads MDHEN; CDR2 reads SYDVKM. The CDR3 contains 17 residues. The CDR3 loop is CASLDLAGSSYNSPLHF. In nucleotides, the CDR3 is TGTGCCAGCTTAGATCTGGCAGGAAGCTCCTATAATTCACCCCTCCACTTT.

The chain links TRBV24-1 to TRBJ2-5, with D possibly being TRBD1 (5 bases). This CDR3 region has 16 residues. V shed 3 bases and J shed 4 bases, with 17 bases lying between them. Germline CDR1 KGHDR, CDR2 SFDVKD. CDR3 loop: CATSDASDRAIETQYF. The CDR3 nucleotides read TGTGCCACCAGTGATGCATCTGACAGAGCTATAGAGACCCAGTACTTC.

The chain has TRBV4-1 and TRBJ1-1; 8 positions agree with TRBD1. V shed 2 bases and J 1 base; nucleotides not matched to a gene: 3. The CDR3 has 15 amino acids. Germline assignment: CDR1 MGHRA and CDR2 YSYEKL. CDR3 nucleotide sequence: TGCGCCAGCAGCCAACGACAGGGGTGGAACACTGAAGCTTTCTTT. This gives the protein CASSQRQGWNTEAFF.

The V call is TRBV27, the J call TRBJ2-1, with unresolved D. The germline CDR1 and CDR2 sequences are MNHEY and SMNVEV (reference sequence). The length of the CDR3 is 15 residues. Trimming took 6 bases from V and 2 from J, leaving 14 bases between them. For the CDR3, the DNA is TGTGCCAGCAGACCCTTCGCGGTACCCTACAATGAGCAGTTCTTC. Its protein is CASRPFAVPYNEQFF.

The V and J genes are TRBV14 and TRBJ2-2; D possibly corresponds to TRBD1 (6 bases). This CDR3 has 14 amino acids. Trimming pared 1 base from V and 4 bases from J, leaving 7 bases between. Germline CDR1 and CDR2: SGHDN and FVKESK. CDR3 sequence reads: CASSQARGTGELFF. Here the CDR3 DNA reads TGTGCCAGCAGCCAAGCCAGGGGCACCGGGGAGCTGTTTTTT.

This chain links TRBV9 with TRBJ2-3, with a tentative D call TRBD1 (5 bases). The CDR3 has 14 amino acids. The germline gives CDR1 SGDLS, CDR2 YYNGEE. V lost 3 bases, J lost 0 bases, and 8 bases lay in between. The CDR3 bases are TGTGCCAGCAGCGAACAGGCCAGCACAGATACGCAGTATTTT. Encoded protein: CASSEQASTDTQYF.

V and J are TRBV29-1 and TRBJ1-1, with a tentative D call TRBD1 (5 bases). In germline, CDR1 is SQVTM, CDR2 ANQGSEA. The CDR3 sequence is 15 residues long. Trimming shortened V by 0 bases and J by 0 bases, and 11 bases separated the two germline ends. DNA for the CDR3: TGCAGCGTTGAAGATCAGGGCCGGATGAACACTGAAGCTTTCTTT. It is translated as CSVEDQGRMNTEAFF.

The chain carries TRBV6-2 or TRBV6-3 and TRBJ1-1, with D possibly TRBD1 on 5 matching bases. With 5 bases removed from V and 1 base from J, the gap between germline ends came to 11 bases. The CDR3 sequence is 14 residues long. CDR1 is MNHEY, CDR2 SVGEGT, per germline. DNA of the CDR3: TGTGCCAGCAGTCTATTAACAGGGAACACTGAAGCTTTCTTT. It translates to CASSLLTGNTEAFF.

The chain's CDR3 is CATSEGQVNYGYTF. As DNA, the CDR3 is TGTGCCACCAGTGAAGGACAGGTGAACTATGGCTACACCTTC. This rearrangement joins TRBV24-1 to TRBJ1-2; 7 bases line up with TRBD1. The CDR3 is made up of 14 amino acids. The V and J ends lost 4 bases and 2 bases, in that order; junction bases with no gene match: 3. The germline gives CDR1 KGHDR, CDR2 SFDVKD.

The V gene is TRBV6-2 or TRBV6-3, the J gene TRBJ1-5, with a weak D call TRBD1 (6 bases). The CDR3 is made up of 15 amino acids. Trimming cost V 6 bases and J 0 bases, with 12 bases left between them. Germline V CDR1 and CDR2: MNHEY, SVGEGT. The CDR3 region is CASSPGTSSNQPQHF. The CDR3 DNA is TGTGCCAGCAGCCCCGGGACATCTAGCAATCAGCCCCAGCATTTT.

The V gene is TRBV27, the J gene TRBJ1-2; 9 nucleotides line up with TRBD1. Trimming cost V 4 bases and J 6 bases; bases outside gene matches: 6. This CDR3 is 14 amino acids long. CDR1 is MNHEY, CDR2 SMNVEV, per germline (reference sequence). This chain's CDR3 is CASSSTGTGHGYTF. The CDR3 DNA follows: TGTGCCAGCAGTTCAACGGGGACAGGGCATGGCTACACCTTC.

The chain carries TRBV10-2 and TRBJ2-5, with a tentative D call TRBD2 (6 bases). Trimming left V 1 base short and J 0 bases short, with 18 bases between. CDR1 and CDR2 (germline): WSHSY, SAAADI. The CDR3 has 18 amino acids. CDR3: CASSEYGIGTPYQETQYF. CDR3 in DNA: TGCGCCAGCAGTGAGTACGGGATAGGGACTCCGTACCAAGAGACCCAGTACTTC.

The V gene is TRBV3-1 (or the pseudogene TRBV3-2), the J gene TRBJ1-2; D gene uncertain. V lost 4 bases to trimming and J lost 9 bases, with 9 bases between them. CDR3 length: 11 residues. The germline V gene has CDR1 LGHDT and CDR2 YNNKEL (reference sequence). The CDR3 here is CASSRLDSYTF. In nucleotides, the CDR3 is TGTGCCAGCAGCCGACTGGATAGCTACACCTTC.

V gene TRBV28 combines with J gene TRBJ1-2; the D gene is possibly TRBD1 (6 bases). V was clipped by 5 bases and J by 4 bases, with 14 bases between them. The CDR3 sequence is 14 residues long. Germline V CDR1 and CDR2: MDHEN, SYDVKM. The DNA for the CDR3 is TGTGCCAGCAGTGGACAGTTCCGAGGCTATGGCTACACCTTC. As protein: CASSGQFRGYGYTF.

Ten or more counts support this clone. The chain recombines TRBV6-1 with TRBJ1-3, with 7 nucleotides matching TRBD1. V lost 3 bases to trimming and J lost 2 bases; unmatched junction nucleotides: 7. The CDR3 runs to 16 residues. Germline V CDR1 and CDR2: MNHNS, SASEGT. CDR3 in amino acids: CASSETGTGPGNTIYF. The CDR3 DNA is TGTGCCAGCAGTGAGACAGGGACGGGACCTGGAAACACCATATATTTT.

This chain links TRBV5-1 with TRBJ2-3; TRBD1 aligns across 10 bases. Losses at the gene ends were 5 bases for V and 2 bases for J; bases not matched to a gene: 5. This CDR3 spans 15 amino acids. CDR1 is SGHRS and CDR2 is YFSETQ in the germline V gene. Here the CDR3 reads CASRTGQGFTDTQYF. The CDR3 DNA follows: TGCGCCAGCAGAACGGGACAGGGGTTCACAGATACGCAGTATTTT.